Below, 29 T cell receptor beta chains from the same sample are listed, as sequenced in a study of glioma-infiltrating T cells. Amplification of TCR alpha and beta CDR3 regions from RNA used iRepertoire nested multiplex PCR. TCRdb analysed the multiplex PCR reads with MiXCR anew, one entry per CDR3 protein. The sample includes some 85,000 distinct CDR3 sequences, 23% seen only once; the top ten take around 7%. Sequenced material: glioma tissue, nonneoplastic brain tissue, or PBMCs (not recorded which). Source of these receptors: a human donor with low-grade glioma or glioblastoma, undergoing nonglioma brain surgery, or in good health (not recorded which).

The CDR3 reads CASRHRGGTNEKLFF. CDR3 in DNA: TGTGCCAGCAGACATAGGGGTGGGACTAATGAAAAACTGTTTTTT. The rearrangement uses TRBV6-2 or TRBV6-3 and TRBJ1-4, with D possibly being TRBD1 (5 bases). Germline V gene data show CDR1 as MNHEY and CDR2 as SVGEGT. CDR3 length: 15 amino acids. V was clipped by 6 bases and J by 2 bases, with 13 bases between them.

The V call is TRBV5-1, the J call TRBJ2-2; D is ambiguous. Per the germline V gene, CDR1 is SGHRS and CDR2 is YFSETQ. The CDR3 totals 15 residues. The V end lost 4 bases, the J end lost 1 base, and 11 bases lay between the germline ends. The CDR3 nucleotides read TGCGCCAGCAGCCCGGGCTACCAGAACACCGGGGAGCTGTTTTTT. Amino acids: CASSPGYQNTGELFF.

With regard to this clonotype: This may be a read error: a much more frequent sequence differs by one nucleotide. The chain links TRBV7-6 to TRBJ2-2; 9 bases map to TRBD1. Germline CDR1 SGHVS, CDR2 FNYEAQ. This CDR3 is built from 15 residues. The CDR3: CASSSRTGATGELSF. The DNA of the CDR3 is TGTGCCAGCAGCTCTAGGACAGGGGCCACCGGGGAGCTGTCTTTT.

The chain has TRBV12-2 and TRBJ1-5. TRBV12-2 is an annotated pseudogene. This CDR3 comprises 13 residues. For the CDR3, the DNA is TGTGCAAGTCGGGATGGGGAACGCCAGCCCCAGCATTTT. Protein product: CASRDGERQPQHF.

The chain employs TRBV29-1 and TRBJ2-5; D not certain. CDR1 SQVTM and CDR2 ANQGSEA come from the germline V gene. This CDR3 contains 15 residues. Trimming took off 7 bases at V and 2 bases at J, with 20 bases between the two ends. The CDR3 loop is CSALRRLNDQETQYF. The CDR3 DNA sequence: TGCAGCGCCCTAAGACGCCTGAACGATCAAGAGACCCAGTACTTC.

Concerning this clonotype: A read error is possible here, since a much larger clone lies one base away. The chain employs TRBV6-1 and TRBJ1-3, with a tentative D call TRBD1 (6 bases). CDR3 length equals 15 residues. CDR1 is MNHNS, CDR2 SASEGT, per germline. CDR3 protein: CASSSQTGAGDTINF. The CDR3 coding sequence is TGTGCCAGCAGTTCTCAGACAGGCGCCGGGGACACCATAAATTTT.

This clonotype was recorded at least ten times. At one of its ends the junction is not consistent with the germline gene, which may arise from a read error. The chain has TRBV20-1 and TRBJ1-6, with 8 bases lining up with TRBD1. The CDR3 runs 16 residues. Germline CDR1 and CDR2: DFQATT and SNEGSKA (reference sequence). CDR3 DNA: TGCAGTGCTGGAGACAGGGGTGGAGGAATGGATCGACCCCTCCACTTT. Its protein is CSAGDRGGGMDRPLHF.

V and J are TRBV5-4 and TRBJ2-5; D is perhaps TRBD1 (6 bases). Germline V gives CDR1 SGHNT, CDR2 YYREEE (reference sequence). CDR3 size: 14 residues. V lost 1 base, J lost 7 bases, and 14 bases lay in between. CDR3 coding DNA: TGTGCCAGCAGCTTGAGTACAGGGCCTAGGACCCAGTACTTC. Protein: CASSLSTGPRTQYF.

The chain uses TRBV10-2 and TRBJ2-3, with D maybe TRBD1 (5 bases). There are 14 residues in the CDR3. Germline lookup yields CDR1 WSHSY and CDR2 SAAADI. With 6 bases removed from V and 4 bases from J, the gap between germline ends came to 14 bases. The CDR3 sequence is CASRDTFLADTQYF. CDR3 bases: TGCGCCAGCAGGGACACCTTCCTCGCAGATACGCAGTATTTT.

At least ten counts were recorded for this clonotype. The chain couples TRBV20-1 to TRBJ1-1, with 7 bases that match TRBD1. The J segment lost 1 base and the V segment lost 6 bases, leaving 8 bases of the junction unmatched. The CDR3 is 14 residues long. The germline CDR1 and CDR2 sequences are DFQATT and SNEGSKA (reference sequence). CDR3 sequence: CSAQGGGKNTEAFF. CDR3 sequence (DNA): TGCAGTGCGCAGGGAGGGGGCAAGAACACTGAAGCTTTCTTT.

In its sample, this clonotype was seen many times. V gene TRBV18 combines with J gene TRBJ2-7; 7 bases are a match to TRBD1. The ends lost 2 bases at V and 4 bases at J; junction bases unmatched: 5. This CDR3 has 14 residues. The germline V gene has CDR1 KGHSH and CDR2 LQKENI. The CDR3 sequence is CASSPSQGTYEQYF. CDR3 bases: TGTGCCAGCTCACCATCACAGGGGACGTACGAGCAGTACTTC.

To note about this clonotype: This may arise from a read error, as a much more abundant clone is one base away. The V and J genes are TRBV19 and TRBJ2-1, with TRBD2 as a possible D gene (5 bases). CDR1 and CDR2 (germline): LNHDA, SQIVND (reference sequence). CDR3 length: 15 amino acids. The V end lost 3 bases, the J end lost 6 bases, and 15 bases lay between the germline ends. This CDR3 reads CASSIMASLTNEQFF. The CDR3 bases are TGTGCCAGTAGTATTATGGCTAGCTTAACCAATGAGCAGTTCTTC.

The chain employs TRBV12-5 and TRBJ2-7; D is unclear. V dropped 2 bases and J dropped 4 bases, with 6 bases sitting between them. The germline CDR1 and CDR2 sequences are LGHNT and FRNRAP. The CDR3 is made up of 12 amino acids. DNA for the CDR3: TGTGCTAGTGGTTTGTCGCAATACGAGCAGTACTTC. This sequence encodes CASGLSQYEQYF.

In regard to this clonotype: A single base separates this from a much larger clone, so it may be a read error. The chain carries TRBV29-1 and TRBJ2-3; 7 nucleotides line up with TRBD1. This CDR3 is 15 amino acids long. CDR1 is SQVTM, CDR2 ANQGSEA, per germline. This CDR3 reads CRVPEKMTGLNTQYF. The DNA for the CDR3 is TGCAGAGTTCCCGAGAAAATGACAGGGCTAAATACGCAGTATTTT.

This chain uses TRBV7-9 with TRBJ2-7; D possibly corresponds to TRBD1 (6 bases). Germline values: CDR1 SEHNR, CDR2 FQNEAQ (reference sequence). V was trimmed by 2 bases and J by 1 base, leaving 15 bases between them. This CDR3 is 16 amino acids long. CDR3 in DNA: TGTGCCAGCAGCTTAATGGTGACAGGAGGATCCTACGAGCAGTACTTC. Residues: CASSLMVTGGSYEQYF.

As to this clonotype: A single base separates this from a much larger clone, so it may be a read error. The chain joins TRBV7-2 to TRBJ2-3; weak D call: TRBD2 (6 bases). The CDR3 is 14 residues long. Trimming stripped 4 bases from V and 1 base from J, with 9 bases between. CDR1 SGHTA and CDR2 FQGNSA come from the germline V gene. The DNA of the CDR3 is TGTACCAGCAGCTCACCGGGAGGCACAGATACGCAGTATTTT. This codes for CTSSSPGGTDTQYF.

This clonotype was counted ten times or more. The genes are TRBV11-2 and TRBJ2-3, with 13 bases identical to TRBD2. Germline loops: CDR1 SGHAT, CDR2 FQNNGV. Trimming took 2 bases from V and 2 from J; bases not matched to a gene: 4. This CDR3 has 17 amino acids. The CDR3 is CASSLKGLAGHTDTQYF. The CDR3 nucleotides are TGTGCCAGCAGCTTAAAGGGACTAGCGGGGCACACAGATACGCAGTATTTT.

With regard to this clonotype: A much larger clone differs by one base, so this may be a read error. This chain links TRBV12-3 or TRBV12-4 with TRBJ1-5, with 7 bases that match TRBD1. The CDR3 sequence is 15 residues long. Germline trimming cut 1 base from V and 3 bases from J; bases unmatched to any gene: 3. The CDR3: CASSLGTGFNQPQHF. CDR3 coding DNA: TGTGCCAGCAGTTTAGGGACAGGATTCAATCAGCCCCAGCATTTT.

This clonotype was recorded at least ten times. The DNA of the CDR3 is TGCAGTGCTCCTCACAAGCGGGGGCTTGGGAATGAGCAGTTCTTC. It encodes CSAPHKRGLGNEQFF. The chain carries TRBV20-1 and TRBJ2-1, with TRBD2 matching 8 bases. Germline V gene sequence: CDR1 DFQATT, CDR2 SNEGSKA (reference sequence). This CDR3 region has 15 residues. The trim removed 5 bases at V and 7 bases at J, leaving 13 bases unmatched.

There are many counts of this clonotype. The V and J genes are TRBV6-6 and TRBJ2-5, with 10 bases matching TRBD1. The CDR3 is 18 amino acids. CDR1 is MNHNY, CDR2 SVGAGI, per germline (reference sequence). Unmatched junction bases numbered 15, after V lost 3 bases and J lost 5 bases. The CDR3 loop is CASSYRWGDRGLLETQYF. The CDR3 nucleotides read TGTGCCAGCAGTTATAGATGGGGAGACAGGGGGCTTCTGGAGACCCAGTACTTC.

This clonotype has just a few counts. This chain connects TRBV12-3 or TRBV12-4 to TRBJ1-1, with TRBD1 identical over 7 bases. The V and J ends lost 2 bases and 8 bases, in that order; junction bases with no gene match: 8. The CDR3 spans 14 residues. The CDR3 DNA reads TGTGCCAGCAGTTTATTGGGAGGGGGCCGGGAAGCTTTCTTT. It codes for CASSLLGGGREAFF.

In its sample, this clonotype was seen many times. V gene TRBV7-2 combines with J gene TRBJ2-7; 8 bases line up with TRBD2. Germline values: CDR1 SGHTA, CDR2 FQGNSA. J lost 7 bases, V lost 5 bases, and 7 bases had no gene match. The CDR3 has 13 amino acids. DNA for the CDR3: TGTGCCAGCAGCCCGGGGGGGCCGCGGGAGCAGTACTTC. Its protein product is CASSPGGPREQYF.

The chain couples TRBV24-1 to TRBJ2-5, with D possibly called TRBD1 or TRBD2 (6 bases each). The CDR3 totals 14 residues. V shed 5 bases and J shed 5 bases, with 14 bases lying between them. Germline values: CDR1 KGHDR, CDR2 SFDVKD. This CDR3 reads CATSGERGDETQYF. Here the CDR3 DNA reads TGTGCCACCAGTGGAGAGAGGGGGGATGAGACCCAGTACTTC.

This clonotype has ten or more counts. V is TRBV7-7 and J is TRBJ2-1; D possibly corresponds to TRBD1 (5 bases). Germline V gene lookup returns CDR1 SSHAT and CDR2 FNYEAQ (reference sequence). V was clipped by 0 bases and J by 8 bases, with 8 bases between them. The CDR3 extends over 13 amino acids. This chain's CDR3 is CASSLAPRDEQFF. CDR3 DNA: TGTGCCAGCAGCTTAGCTCCCAGGGATGAGCAGTTCTTC.

This clonotype was counted at least ten times. The rearrangement joins TRBV24-1 to TRBJ1-6, with D uncertain. Germline V gene data show CDR1 as KGHDR and CDR2 as SFDVKD. V lost 7 bases and J 7 bases, leaving 4 bases between the germline ends. The CDR3 loop spans 11 amino acids. The CDR3 DNA follows: TGTGCCACCAGCAGGAATTCACCCCTCCACTTT. Protein product: CATSRNSPLHF.

This clonotype was observed at least ten times. This chain uses TRBV24-1 with TRBJ2-3, with 8 positions matching TRBD2. Germline CDR1 reads KGHDR; CDR2 reads SFDVKD. With V trimmed by 4 bases and J by 3 bases, 8 bases remained unmatched. The CDR3 consists of 16 residues. The CDR3 nucleotides read TGTGCCACCAGTGAAGGGAGTAGCGGGATAACAGATACGCAGTATTTT. It encodes CATSEGSSGITDTQYF.

A remark on this clonotype: One junction end does not reproduce the germline sequence, and a read error may be involved. The chain carries TRBV10-3 and TRBJ1-1; no firm D call. CDR1 is ENHRY and CDR2 is SYGVKD in the germline V gene. The CDR3 sequence is 13 residues long. The CDR3 region is CPISETSNTEASF. The CDR3 bases are TGTCCCATCAGTGAGACATCGAACACTGAAGCTTCCTTT.

This clonotype has at least ten counts. The rearrangement uses TRBV27 and TRBJ1-6; 7 nucleotides line up with TRBD1. Germline loops: CDR1 MNHEY, CDR2 SMNVEV (reference sequence). V shed 6 bases, J shed 0 bases, and the junction held 8 bases outside the gene matches. This CDR3 is 17 amino acids long. CDR3 in amino acids: CASRPPRGSSYNSPLHF. Written as DNA, the CDR3 is TGTGCCAGCAGACCCCCCAGGGGGAGCTCCTATAATTCACCCCTCCACTTT.

This clonotype was counted many times. V gene TRBV18 combines with J gene TRBJ1-5, with D possibly TRBD1 on 5 matching bases. Deletions cut 6 bases from V and 5 bases from J, with 20 bases between. Germline V gene data show CDR1 as KGHSH and CDR2 as LQKENI. CDR3 size: 16 residues. CDR3 bases: TGTGCCAGCTCCTACAGGAGGGAGGGTTTCGATCAGCCCCAGCATTTT. Its protein product is CASSYRREGFDQPQHF. The full variable domain, with the rest looked up from reference TRBV18 and TRBJ1-5, is NAGVMQNPRHLVRRRGQEARLRCSPMKGHSHVYWYRQLPEEGLKFMVYLQKENIIDESGMPKERFSAEFPKEGPSILRIQQVVRGDSAAYFCASSYRREGFDQPQHFGDGTRLSIL.